This TCR beta chain originates from a study of blood T cell repertoires in COVID-19. Study details: The cDNA or gDNA used as material had been derived from T cells, B-cell-depleted T cells, or PBMCs.

Original data processing: Amplification of reference gene primers provided the estimated nucleated cell counts. Repertoires were generated with immunoSEQ multiplex PCR, while TCRdb's copy carries only in-frame clones and drops some. V, J and clone size are taken as reported in that table, and D and trimming were inferred from the DNA itself. The table includes around 480,000 clones, roughly 90% detected once. V dropped 6 bases and J dropped 4 bases, with 12 bases sitting between them. The germline V gene encodes CDR1 MNHEY and CDR2 SVGAGI. The CDR3 contains 14 residues. Participant ages covered roughly 18 to 90 years across about 25 US areas. Membership in each cohort depended on participant-reported clinical history.

V gene TRBV6-5 combines with J gene TRBJ2-2, with D maybe TRBD1 (6 bases). The sequencing sample was made of PBMCs or T cells enriched from blood (not recorded which). This sequence originates from a woman younger than 35 who had recovered from COVID-19. Here the CDR3 DNA reads TGTGCCAGCAGGGGTGACAGGCTCACCGGGGAGCTGTTTTTT. Its translation: CASRGDRLTGELFF.